This T cell receptor beta chain emerged from a study of T cell responses to AZD1222 COVID-19 vaccine. Study-wide findings and caveats: Spike regions recognized by vaccine-associated CD4 TCRs spanned the protein, led by 160-218 and 743-854.

Assay used: immunoSEQ multiplex PCR; TCRdb lists only in-frame clones, some missing. The sample comprises around 110,000 clones, about 90% of which are singletons, and 8.5% to 10% rests with the top ten. To note about this clone: No antigen is known for it.

Timing groups of about 4 and about 12 weeks for second doses were pooled. Germline trimming cut 6 bases from V and 5 bases from J; bases unmatched to any gene: 6. This CDR3 is built from 13 residues. The germline CDR1 and CDR2 sequences are MDHEN and SYDVKM. The specimen comprised peripheral blood, sampled 28 days after the second AZD1222 dose. The TCR originated in an adult who received the AZD1222 COVID-19 vaccine. The V and J genes are TRBV28 and TRBJ1-2, with 7 bases matching TRBD1. The CDR3 bases are TGTGCCAGCAGGGACCCGGGACAGTATGGCTACACCTTC. It specifies CASRDPGQYGYTF.